A selection of T cell receptor beta chains follows, all from one sample in a study of blood T cell repertoires in COVID-19. Only in-frame clones appear in the TCRdb table, and some are missing; sequencing was by immunoSEQ multiplex PCR. The table has almost 500,000 clones, 75% to 90% seen once; the top ten hold more than 7.5%. The source material was PBMCs or T cells enriched from blood (not recorded which). The source is a woman aged 55-69 years who had recovered from COVID-19. Each CDR3 is given with its conserved first and last residue. D genes are given only for firm matches. Expanded clones are given a class, and other clones once, few, many or no size at all.

d_call,clone_size,v_call,j_call,cdr3_nt,cdr3_aa
NA,NA,TRBV28,TRBJ1-2,TGTGCCAGCAGGCAGTCTGCTGGCTACACCTTC,CASRQSAGYTF
NA,NA,TRBV11-2,TRBJ1-5,TGTGCCAGCAGCCCGAAGACAGATCAGCCCCAGCATTTT,CASSPKTDQPQHF
TRBD1,NA,TRBV6-4,TRBJ2-1,TGTGCCAGCAGTCGAGGCACAGGGGGCTCCTACAATGAGCAGTTCTTC,CASSRGTGGSYNEQFF
NA,NA,TRBV6-5,TRBJ1-2,TGTGCCAGCAGTTACGCCAGGGGTACCTATGGCTACACCTTC,CASSYARGTYGYTF
TRBD1,NA,TRBV4-2,TRBJ1-1,TGTGCCAGCAGACGACCGGGACAGGCGAACACTGAAGCTTTCTTT,CASRRPGQANTEAFF
NA,NA,TRBV7-2,TRBJ1-3,TGTGCCAGCAGCCCCTATACGACTAGACAGAGCTCTGGAAACACCATATATTTT,CASSPYTTRQSSGNTIYF
NA,NA,TRBV6-1,TRBJ2-7,TGTGCCAGCAGTGGGCGGACATCCCCGATTCTGGGCTCCTACGAGCAGTACTTC,CASSGRTSPILGSYEQYF
NA,NA,TRBV18,TRBJ1-1,TGTGCCAGCTCAGCCACGAGCAACACTGAAGCTTTCTTT,CASSATSNTEAFF
NA,NA,TRBV6-6,TRBJ1-6,TGTGCCAGCAGTTGGTGGGGGGTGGCTAATTCACCCCTCCACTTT,CASSWWGVANSPLHF
TRBD1,NA,TRBV2,TRBJ1-6,TGTGCCAGCAGAGGACAGGGCCGTCTCGATAATTCACCCCTCCACTTT,CASRGQGRLDNSPLHF
NA,NA,TRBV5-1,TRBJ2-2,TGCGCCAGCAGCTCCACCGGGACACTCCCCCCCGGGGAGCTGTTTTTT,CASSSTGTLPPGELFF
NA,NA,TRBV5-1,TRBJ2-2,TGCGCCAGCAGCCTAATCGCCGAGACCGGGGAGCTGTTTTTT,CASSLIAETGELFF
NA,NA,TRBV4-1,TRBJ1-3,TGCGCCAGCAGCCAAGTAGGGGCAGGGAAAGGAAACACCATATATTTT,CASSQVGAGKGNTIYF
TRBD1,NA,TRBV11-3,TRBJ1-3,TGTGCCAGCAGCTTACAGGGACAGATTGGAAACACCATATATTTT,CASSLQGQIGNTIYF
TRBD2,NA,TRBV5-1,TRBJ2-4,TGCGCCAGCAGCTTGGAGGCCGGGGGGGCGAAAGCCAAAAACATTCAGTACTTC,CASSLEAGGAKAKNIQYF
NA,NA,TRBV9,TRBJ1-5,TGTGCCAGCAGCCCCTGGGACGCGGGGAATCAGCCCCAGCATTTT,CASSPWDAGNQPQHF
TRBD1,NA,TRBV10-3,TRBJ1-6,TGTGCCATCAGTGCGCCCGGGACAGGGAACTCACCCCTCCACTTT,CAISAPGTGNSPLHF
NA,NA,TRBV12-5,TRBJ2-3,TGTGCTAGTGGTCCGGACCGGGACTTCACAGATACGCAGTATTTT,CASGPDRDFTDTQYF
TRBD2,NA,TRBV10-2,TRBJ2-1,TGCGCCAGTACCGGGACTAGCGGGGGGGTGCAGTTCTTC,CASTGTSGGVQFF
TRBD2,NA,TRBV15,TRBJ2-3,TGTGCCACCAGCAGAGATAGCCTAGCGGGGACCCGGGATACGCAGTATTTT,CATSRDSLAGTRDTQYF
NA,NA,TRBV7-8,TRBJ1-3,TGTGCCAGCAGCCCCACGGAGAGAGGAAACACCATATATTTT,CASSPTERGNTIYF
NA,NA,TRBV10-3,TRBJ2-5,TGTGCCATCAGTGAGGCCGGTTGGGACGGGGGGACCCAGTACTTC,CAISEAGWDGGTQYF
NA,NA,TRBV4-1,TRBJ1-2,TGCGCCAGCAGCCAAGAGGGGCAAGTAGCTAACTATGGCTACACCTTC,CASSQEGQVANYGYTF
TRBD2,NA,TRBV9,TRBJ2-1,TGTGCCAGCAGCGTTGGCGGGGGGGCCCGAAATGAGCAGTTCTTC,CASSVGGGARNEQFF
NA,NA,TRBV3-1/TRBV3-2,TRBJ1-4,TGTGCCAGCAGCCCTAGGGGGAAAAAACTGTTTTTT,CASSPRGKKLFF
TRBD1,NA,TRBV6-5,TRBJ1-4,TGTGCCAGCAGTCCTTCCGGGACAGGGAGAAAACTGTTTTTT,CASSPSGTGRKLFF
TRBD1,NA,TRBV30,TRBJ1-2,TGTGCCTGGACACGAGGGACAGGGGAGCGCAGTGGCTACACCTTC,CAWTRGTGERSGYTF
NA,few,TRBV10-1,TRBJ1-6,TGCGCCACACCCCGGGGGACTGGGGCACCCCTCCACTTT,CATPRGTGAPLHF
NA,NA,TRBV5-1,TRBJ1-2,TGCGCCAGCAGTTCCCGGACAGCTAACTATGGCTACACCTTC,CASSSRTANYGYTF
TRBD1,few,TRBV7-9,TRBJ1-2,TGTGCCAGCAGCCTTCGGACAGGGGCTAACTATGGCTACACCTTC,CASSLRTGANYGYTF
NA,NA,TRBV5-5,TRBJ2-7,TGTGCCAGCAGCTTACTAGACCTAGGTGGCTACGAGCAGTACTTC,CASSLLDLGGYEQYF
TRBD1,NA,TRBV12-5,TRBJ2-5,TGTGCTAGTGTCCGGGACAGAGGAGTGGAGACCCAGTACTTC,CASVRDRGVETQYF
TRBD2,few,TRBV4-2,TRBJ2-2,TGTGCCAGCAGCCAAGATTTTGCGGGGGGCGTCACCGGGGAGCTGTTTTTT,CASSQDFAGGVTGELFF
NA,NA,TRBV10-2,TRBJ1-1,TGCGCCAGCAGTCGCCCTTTAGGGGGAGCGAACGGAGAAGCTTTCTTT,CASSRPLGGANGEAFF
NA,NA,TRBV11-2,TRBJ1-5,TGTGCCAGCAGCTTAGGTCGAGGACAAAGCAATCAGCCCCAGCATTTT,CASSLGRGQSNQPQHF
NA,NA,TRBV7-2,TRBJ1-2,TGTGCCAGCAGCTTTTCAGGGGACGGAGGCTACACCTTC,CASSFSGDGGYTF
NA,NA,TRBV6-5,TRBJ2-7,TGTGCCTCTCAGGGCTACGAGCAGTACTTC,CASQGYEQYF
TRBD1,NA,TRBV4-1,TRBJ1-1,TGCGCCAGCAGCCAAGATTCGGACAGGATATTCATGAACACTGAAGCTTTCTTT,CASSQDSDRIFMNTEAFF
TRBD1,NA,TRBV4-1,TRBJ2-1,TGCGCCAGCAGCCCGACAGGGGACAGTGAGCAGTTCTTC,CASSPTGDSEQFF
NA,NA,TRBV19,TRBJ1-1,TGTGCCAGTAGTCAGGGAGGCGGTGAAGCTTTCTTT,CASSQGGGEAFF
NA,NA,TRBV5-1,TRBJ2-2,TGCGCCAGCAGCTTAGGAGGGAACACCGGGGAGCTGTTTTTT,CASSLGGNTGELFF
NA,NA,TRBV5-4,TRBJ2-5,TGTGCCAGCAGCCTACCTTCTAGCCTACCTGGGGAGACCCAGTACTTC,CASSLPSSLPGETQYF
TRBD2,once,TRBV4-2,TRBJ2-3,TGTGCCAGCAGCCAAGATAGAACTAGCGGGGGGTACCTGGGGACAGATACGCAGTATTTT,CASSQDRTSGGYLGTDTQYF
TRBD1,NA,TRBV19,TRBJ2-4,TGTGCCACTACGACAGGGGCCAAAAACATTCAGTACTTC,CATTTGAKNIQYF
NA,NA,TRBV4-2,TRBJ1-5,TGTGCCAGCAGCCAAGATTTAACAGGGATCAATCAGCCCCAGCATTTT,CASSQDLTGINQPQHF
NA,NA,TRBV5-1,TRBJ1-2,TGCGCCAGCAGCTTGCGGCAGGGTGGCGGCTACACCTTC,CASSLRQGGGYTF
NA,NA,TRBV4-1,TRBJ2-2,TGCGCCAGCAGCGGGAGTACCTTCACCGGGGAGCTGTTTTTT,CASSGSTFTGELFF
TRBD1,once,TRBV7-8,TRBJ1-1,TGTGCCAGCAGCTCAAGCGACAGGGTCGGGGGAAACACTGAAGCTTTCTTT,CASSSSDRVGGNTEAFF
NA,NA,TRBV30,TRBJ1-6,TGTGCCGGAGGTGAGGGTTCGACCCTCCACTTT,CAGGEGSTLHF
TRBD1,once,TRBV7-2,TRBJ2-2,TGTGCCAGCAGCCTCCGGGACAGGGGGACCGGGGAGCTGTTTTTT,CASSLRDRGTGELFF
NA,NA,TRBV6-5,TRBJ1-1,TGTGCCAGCAGCATTACAGGGTCGAGGACTGAAGCTTTCTTT,CASSITGSRTEAFF